Listed below are T cell receptor beta chains from one sample, sequenced in a study of identical twins. MiXCR, applied by TCRdb to the 5' RACE reads, yields one record per CDR3 protein. The data show hundreds of thousands of distinct CDR3 sequences, roughly 24% seen once. This same sample was also part of a study on T cells expressing NK-cell markers.

The sample comprised CD4+ T cells sorted from blood. The source of these receptors is a woman younger than 30 in good health. Both conserved end residues are part of each CDR3. Each record gives: J gene, V gene, CDR3 protein.

>TRBJ1-4|TRBV11-1
CASSRGTGLTDATNEKLFF
>TRBJ2-7|TRBV20-1
CSAWGAAGNEQYF
>TRBJ1-1|TRBV7-9
CASSQGPLTEAIF
>TRBJ2-1|TRBV18
CASQGLAGGLTPNEQFF
>TRBJ2-5|TRBV12-3/TRBV12-4
CASSPFRSKTQYF
>TRBJ1-1|TRBV12-3/TRBV12-4
CASSGTGTANTEAFF
>TRBJ1-5|TRBV15
CATSRDAGNNQPQHF
>TRBJ1-1|TRBV29-1
CSVEVQGNTEAFF
>TRBJ2-2|TRBV20-1
CSARVAGRTGELFF
>TRBJ2-1|TRBV5-1
CASSRGTSGRVPNEQFF
>TRBJ2-7|TRBV29-1
CSVIGTASFEQYF
>TRBJ2-1|TRBV6-2/TRBV6-3
CASSYMLAGASEQFF
>TRBJ2-5|TRBV5-6
CASSFVSSAETQYF
>TRBJ2-7|TRBV12-3/TRBV12-4
CASSLTTTYEQYF
>TRBJ2-2|TRBV7-8
CASTPSRGNTGELFF
>TRBJ2-2|TRBV5-6
CASSLGGRATGELFF
>TRBJ2-7|TRBV27
CASSPLAGTYEQYF
>TRBJ2-5|TRBV7-2
CASSATGLAGGGETQYF
>TRBJ2-7|TRBV20-1
CSARDPGRLTYEQYF
>TRBJ1-1|TRBV5-1
CASKETGWDTEAFF
>TRBJ2-3|TRBV5-1
CASSLDKATDTQYF
>TRBJ2-3|TRBV11-2
CASSAGTGGPPSTDTQYF
>TRBJ2-7|TRBV20-1
CSAPPTGAYEQYF
>TRBJ1-1|TRBV5-1
CASSLGRAGDTEAFF
>TRBJ2-3|TRBV29-1
CSVEGITDTQYF
>TRBJ2-5|TRBV12-3/TRBV12-4
CASSPRSGLAGIQETQYF
>TRBJ2-2|TRBV29-1
CSVSYRAAGELFF
>TRBJ1-2|TRBV6-6
CASSFKTGYTF
>TRBJ2-1|TRBV9
CASSVGATSGNEQFF
>TRBJ2-1|TRBV5-1
CASTTGTNNEQFF
>TRBJ2-1|TRBV12-3/TRBV12-4
CASSFPGGPKDEQFF
>TRBJ1-2|TRBV12-3/TRBV12-4
CASTQTGTGYGYTF
>TRBJ1-1|TRBV5-6
CASSLISNTEAFF
>TRBJ2-3|TRBV7-9
CASTPLSGNERDTQYF
>TRBJ2-2|TRBV2
CASTRLGGTGELFF
>TRBJ2-5|TRBV7-2
CASSLGGGNKGETQYF
>TRBJ1-6|TRBV5-1
CASRTGTGSYNSPLHF
>TRBJ1-1|TRBV5-1
CASSEGRLGTEAFF
>TRBJ2-1|TRBV7-6
CASSPRSGGVYNEQFF
>TRBJ2-1|TRBV13
CASSPPGLAGNNEQFF
>TRBJ2-3|TRBV3-1
CASSPHRDTSTDTQYF
>TRBJ2-7|TRBV7-3
CASSLDGGYEQYF
>TRBJ2-4|TRBV7-9
CASSYAGTAKNIQYF
>TRBJ1-2|TRBV7-9
CASSLARRAGYGYTF
>TRBJ1-6|TRBV5-1
CASSLDRRSLHF
>TRBJ2-5|TRBV28
CASSLWASGGLLQETQYF
>TRBJ1-2|TRBV6-2/TRBV6-3
CASTLQGSGYTF
>TRBJ2-1|TRBV6-1
CASSGSAKRRFGEQFF
>TRBJ1-1|TRBV20-1
CSARGSPLRSTEAFF
>TRBJ2-7|TRBV12-3/TRBV12-4
CASSEQGGDEQYF
>TRBJ1-2|TRBV6-6
CASSYSGDDGYTF
>TRBJ2-4|TRBV28
CASSLPWGGNIQYF
>TRBJ1-5|TRBV29-1
CSPVGQRINQPQHF
>TRBJ2-3|TRBV5-1
CASSGPVTTDTQYF
>TRBJ2-7|TRBV20-1
CSARVGGQIHYEQYF